The T cell receptor (beta chain) described here comes from a study of tumor and adjacent non-tumor tissue in lung cancer. In the study overall: Histology: 12 adenocarcinoma, a couple of squamous cell carcinoma, 1 small cell lung cancer. Stage I to III disease affected some 11 men and a handful of women aged 31 to 76.

With respect to this clonotype: Its specificity is not known.

Findings and caveats of the study: Tumor tissue had significantly higher TCR diversity than normal lung.

This sample's RNA came from whole unsorted tissue. Distant lung tissue was collected more than 3 cm away from the tumor edge. Trimming stripped 5 bases from V and 5 bases from J, with 12 bases between. The CDR3 has 14 residues. Germline V gene data show CDR1 as MGHRA and CDR2 as YSYEKL. Three rounds of nested PCR, following a modified ARM-PCR protocol, produced the TCRbeta library. One entry per CDR3 protein results from TCRdb running MiXCR on the multiplex PCR reads. The sample comprises some 80,000 distinct CDR3 sequences, more than 80% of which are singletons, and approximately 55% rests with the top ten.

This rearrangement joins TRBV4-1 to TRBJ2-2, with D possibly being TRBD1 or TRBD2 (6 bases each). This clonotype was obtained from a man between 60 and 70 years old with non-small cell lung cancer. Input material: distant non-tumor lung tissue. Here the CDR3 reads CASSRGAYTGELFF. The CDR3 nucleotides read TGCGCCAGCAGCAGGGGGGCCTATACCGGGGAGCTGTTTTTT.